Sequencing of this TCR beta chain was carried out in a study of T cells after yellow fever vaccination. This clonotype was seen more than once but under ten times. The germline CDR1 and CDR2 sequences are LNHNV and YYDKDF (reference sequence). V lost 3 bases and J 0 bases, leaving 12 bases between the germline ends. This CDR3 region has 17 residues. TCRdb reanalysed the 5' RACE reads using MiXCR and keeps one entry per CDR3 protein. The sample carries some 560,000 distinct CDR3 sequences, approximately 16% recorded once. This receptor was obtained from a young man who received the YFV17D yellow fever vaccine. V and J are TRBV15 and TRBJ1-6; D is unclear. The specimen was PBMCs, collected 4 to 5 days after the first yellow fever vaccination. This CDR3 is CATSSESWSSYNSPLHF. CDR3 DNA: TGTGCCACCAGCAGCGAGTCTTGGAGCTCCTATAATTCACCCCTCCACTTT.